Described below is a single T cell receptor beta chain sequence and its context. What it binds is unknown. This record comes from a study of identical twins' blood T cells. Broader study findings: Twins reportedly had markedly more similar V usage than unrelated donors, even among out-of-frame TCRbeta clonotypes. Abundant TCRbeta CDR3s overlapped more between twins than with unrelated donors.

V was cut by 7 bases and J by 2 bases, with 14 bases left in between. Germline loops: CDR1 MNHNS, CDR2 SASEGT. The CDR3 contains 14 residues. TCRdb processed the 5' RACE reads anew with MiXCR; each CDR3 protein has one entry. The table shows around 380,000 distinct CDR3 sequences, with approximately 30% occurring only once. This chain links TRBV6-1 with TRBJ1-2, with D possibly being TRBD1 (5 bases). Sequencing was performed on PBMCs. The clonotype comes from a woman aged 18-55 years in good health. The CDR3 DNA is TGTGCCAGCACCCTAACGGGGCGGAACTATGGCTACACCTTC. Its translation is CASTLTGRNYGYTF.